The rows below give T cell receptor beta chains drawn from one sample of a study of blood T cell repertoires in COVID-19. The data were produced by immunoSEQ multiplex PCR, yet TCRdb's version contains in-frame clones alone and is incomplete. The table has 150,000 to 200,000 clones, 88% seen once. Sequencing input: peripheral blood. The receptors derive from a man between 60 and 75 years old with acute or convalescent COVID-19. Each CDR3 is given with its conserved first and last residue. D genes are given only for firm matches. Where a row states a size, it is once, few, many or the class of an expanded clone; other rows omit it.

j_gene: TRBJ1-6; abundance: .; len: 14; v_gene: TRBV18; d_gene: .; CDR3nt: TGTGCCAGCTCCCCGCGGCCAGCCTATTCACCCCTCCACTTT; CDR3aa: CASSPRPAYSPLHF
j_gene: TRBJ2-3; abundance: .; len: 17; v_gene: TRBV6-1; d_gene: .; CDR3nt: TGTGCCAGCAGTGAAGCAACAGGGAGTGGAGCCACAGATACGCAGTATTTT; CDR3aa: CASSEATGSGATDTQYF
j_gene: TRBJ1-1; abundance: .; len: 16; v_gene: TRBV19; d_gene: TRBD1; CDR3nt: TGTGCCAGTAGTCTAGCAGGGGGCTTAGGGAACACTGAAGCTTTCTTT; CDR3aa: CASSLAGGLGNTEAFF
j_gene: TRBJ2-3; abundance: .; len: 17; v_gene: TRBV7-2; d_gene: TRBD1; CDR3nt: TGTGCCAGCAGCTCCTCTCCGGGACAGATTAGCACAGATACGCAGTATTTT; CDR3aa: CASSSSPGQISTDTQYF
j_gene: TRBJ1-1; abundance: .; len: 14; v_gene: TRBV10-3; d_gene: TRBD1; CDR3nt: TGTGCCATCAGTGAGGTGACAGGGGCCACTGAAGCTTTCTTT; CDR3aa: CAISEVTGATEAFF
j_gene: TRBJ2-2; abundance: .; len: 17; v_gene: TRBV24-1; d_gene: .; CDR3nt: TGTGCCACCAGCCCTCCACACGGGGGTAGGGGCACCGGGGAGCTGTTTTTT; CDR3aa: CATSPPHGGRGTGELFF
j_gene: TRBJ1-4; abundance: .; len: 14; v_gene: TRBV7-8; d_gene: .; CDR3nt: TGTGCCAGCAGCTTAGGGAGCGTCGGTGAAAAACTGTTTTTT; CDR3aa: CASSLGSVGEKLFF
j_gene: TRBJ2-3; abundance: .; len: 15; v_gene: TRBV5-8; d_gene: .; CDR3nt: TGTGCCAGCAGCTCTGCGGCTCTTTCCACAGATACGCAGTATTTT; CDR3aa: CASSSAALSTDTQYF
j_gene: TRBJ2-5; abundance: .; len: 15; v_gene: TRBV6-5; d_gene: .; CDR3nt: TGTGCCAGCAGACGGGGGGCCATGCCCCAAGAGACCCAGTACTTC; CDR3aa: CASRRGAMPQETQYF
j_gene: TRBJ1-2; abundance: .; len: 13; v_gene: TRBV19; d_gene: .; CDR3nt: TGTGCCAGTAGCTCGGGACTGACCTATGGCTACACCTTC; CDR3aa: CASSSGLTYGYTF
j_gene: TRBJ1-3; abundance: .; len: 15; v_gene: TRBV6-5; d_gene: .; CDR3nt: TGTGCCAGCGCAGCACAAGGGAGCTCTGGAAACACCATATATTTT; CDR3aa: CASAAQGSSGNTIYF
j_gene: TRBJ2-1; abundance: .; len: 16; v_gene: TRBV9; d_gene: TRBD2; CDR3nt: TGTGCCAGCAGCGACTTGCGGGAGGGCGCCTACAATGAGCAGTTCTTC; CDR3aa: CASSDLREGAYNEQFF
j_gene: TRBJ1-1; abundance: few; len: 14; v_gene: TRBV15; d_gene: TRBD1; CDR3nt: TGTGCCACCAGCAGTACAGGGGGCGCGAGTGAGGCTTTCTTT; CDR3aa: CATSSTGGASEAFF
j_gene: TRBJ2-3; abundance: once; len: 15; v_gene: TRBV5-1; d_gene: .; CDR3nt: TGCGCCAGCAGCTTGATCGGGGAAAGGTCAGATACGCAGTATTTT; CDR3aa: CASSLIGERSDTQYF
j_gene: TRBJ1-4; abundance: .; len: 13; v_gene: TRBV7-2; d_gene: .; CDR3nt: TGTGCCAGCAGCTCCAGGGGAAGCGAAAAACTGTTTTTT; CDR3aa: CASSSRGSEKLFF
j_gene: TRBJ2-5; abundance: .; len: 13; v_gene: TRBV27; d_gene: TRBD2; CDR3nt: TGTGCCAGCAGTGGGGGGAGGGCAGAGACCCAGTACTTC; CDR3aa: CASSGGRAETQYF
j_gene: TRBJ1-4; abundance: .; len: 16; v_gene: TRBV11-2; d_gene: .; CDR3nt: TGTGCCAGCAGCCTAGATGGACACCGGGCTATGGAAAAACTGTTTTTT; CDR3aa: CASSLDGHRAMEKLFF
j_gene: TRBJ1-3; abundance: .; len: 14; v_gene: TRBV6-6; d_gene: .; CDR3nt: TGTGCCAGCAGTGGGGCCCTCTCTGGAAACACCATATATTTT; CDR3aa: CASSGALSGNTIYF
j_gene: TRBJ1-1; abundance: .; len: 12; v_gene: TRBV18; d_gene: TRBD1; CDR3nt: TGTGCCAGCTCACCTCGGAGGGGGCCGGCTTTCTTT; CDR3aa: CASSPRRGPAFF
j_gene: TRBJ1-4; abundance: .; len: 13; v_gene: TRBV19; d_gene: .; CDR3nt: TGTGCCAGTAGTAGACTGGAAGATGAAAAACTGTTTTTT; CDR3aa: CASSRLEDEKLFF
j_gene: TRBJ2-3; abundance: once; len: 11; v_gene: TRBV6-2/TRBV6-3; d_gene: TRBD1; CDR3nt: TGTGCCATCAGCCGGACAGGGGCCCTCTCTTTT; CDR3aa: CAISRTGALSF
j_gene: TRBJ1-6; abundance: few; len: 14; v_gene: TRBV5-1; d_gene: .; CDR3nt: TGCGCCAGCAGCTATGGACAAGCTAATTCACCCCTCCACTTT; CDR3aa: CASSYGQANSPLHF
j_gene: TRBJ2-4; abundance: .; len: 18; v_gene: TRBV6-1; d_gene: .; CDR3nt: TGTGCCAGCAGTGAAGCGAGTTCGGCAGGGAGGGCCAAAAACATTCAGTACTTC; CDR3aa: CASSEASSAGRAKNIQYF
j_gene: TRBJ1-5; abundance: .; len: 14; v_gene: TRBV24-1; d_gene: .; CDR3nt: TGTGCCACCAGTGATAGGGGTAGCAATCAGCCCCAGCATTTT; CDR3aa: CATSDRGSNQPQHF
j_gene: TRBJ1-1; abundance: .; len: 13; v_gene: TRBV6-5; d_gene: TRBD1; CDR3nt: TGTGCCAGCAGTAGGACAGGGGAACGTCAAGCTTTCTTT; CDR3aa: CASSRTGERQAFF
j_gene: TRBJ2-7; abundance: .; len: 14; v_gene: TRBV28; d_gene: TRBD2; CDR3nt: TGTGCCAGCACCCTGACTAGCGGGAGGGCCAAGCAGTACTTC; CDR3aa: CASTLTSGRAKQYF
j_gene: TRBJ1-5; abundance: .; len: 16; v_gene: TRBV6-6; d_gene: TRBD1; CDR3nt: TGTGCCAGCATCCCAGCGCAGGGGGCGGTCGGTCAGCCCCAGCATTTT; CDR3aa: CASIPAQGAVGQPQHF
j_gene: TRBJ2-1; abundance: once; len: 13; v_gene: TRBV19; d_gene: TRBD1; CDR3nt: TGTGCCAGTAGTGGGACAGGGGTTGGTGAGCAGTTCTTC; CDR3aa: CASSGTGVGEQFF
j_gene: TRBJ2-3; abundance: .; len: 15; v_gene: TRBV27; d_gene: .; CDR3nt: TGTGCCAGCAGACCTCTATTAGCTAGCACAGATACGCAGTATTTT; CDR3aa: CASRPLLASTDTQYF
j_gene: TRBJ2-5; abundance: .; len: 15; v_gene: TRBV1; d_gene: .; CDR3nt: TGCACCAGCACTTCGAGGTGGGAGGGCCAGGAGACCCAGTACTTC; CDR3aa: CTSTSRWEGQETQYF
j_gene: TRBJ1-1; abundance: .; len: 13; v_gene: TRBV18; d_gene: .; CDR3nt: TGTGCCAGCTCACCACTCGACAGCTACGAAGCTTTCTTT; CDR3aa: CASSPLDSYEAFF
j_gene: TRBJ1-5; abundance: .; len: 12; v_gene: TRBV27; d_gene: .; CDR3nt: TGTGCCAGCAGTAAGATCGGTACGCCCCAGCATTTT; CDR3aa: CASSKIGTPQHF
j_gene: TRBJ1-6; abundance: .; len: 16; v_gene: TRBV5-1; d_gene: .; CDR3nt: TGCGCCAGCAGCCCAACGACACAGGGTGCTAATTCACCCCTCCACTTT; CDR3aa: CASSPTTQGANSPLHF
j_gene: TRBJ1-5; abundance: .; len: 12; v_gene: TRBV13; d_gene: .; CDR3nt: TGTGCCAGCAGCTTAGGCCAGAAGCCCCAGCATTTT; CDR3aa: CASSLGQKPQHF
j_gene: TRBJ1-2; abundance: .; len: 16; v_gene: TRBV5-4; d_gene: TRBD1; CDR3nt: TGTGCCAGCAGCCGGGACAGGGCAGAAGTAGCCTATGGCTACACCTTC; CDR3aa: CASSRDRAEVAYGYTF
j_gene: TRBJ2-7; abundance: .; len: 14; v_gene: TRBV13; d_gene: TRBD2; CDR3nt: TGTGCCAGCAGCATATGGACTAGCAGTTACGAGCAGTACTTC; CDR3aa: CASSIWTSSYEQYF
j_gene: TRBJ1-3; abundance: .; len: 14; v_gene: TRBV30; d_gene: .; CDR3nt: TGTGCCTGGAGTGTATTTTCGGGTGGAAACACCATATATTTT; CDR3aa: CAWSVFSGGNTIYF
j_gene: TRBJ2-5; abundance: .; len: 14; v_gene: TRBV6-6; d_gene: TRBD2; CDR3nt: TGTGCCAGCAGTCCCGGGGGGGGTAGGGAGACCCAGTACTTC; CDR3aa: CASSPGGGRETQYF
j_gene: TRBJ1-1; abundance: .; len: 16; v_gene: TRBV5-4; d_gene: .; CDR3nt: TGTGCCAGCAGCTTCAGGCAGGGTACGGGGAACACTGAAGCTTTCTTT; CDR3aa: CASSFRQGTGNTEAFF
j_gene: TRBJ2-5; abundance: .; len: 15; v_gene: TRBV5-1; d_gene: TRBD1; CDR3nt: TGCGCCAGCAGCCGGACAGGTTTCCCACAAGAGACCCAGTACTTC; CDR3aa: CASSRTGFPQETQYF
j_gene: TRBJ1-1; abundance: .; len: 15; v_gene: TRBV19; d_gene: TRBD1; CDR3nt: TGTGCCAGTAGGAGGACAGGGGGCATGAACACTGAAGCTTTCTTT; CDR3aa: CASRRTGGMNTEAFF
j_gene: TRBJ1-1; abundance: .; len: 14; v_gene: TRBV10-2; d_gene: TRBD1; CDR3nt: TGCGCCAGCAGTGAGCGTGGACAGGGCACTGAAGCTTTCTTT; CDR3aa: CASSERGQGTEAFF
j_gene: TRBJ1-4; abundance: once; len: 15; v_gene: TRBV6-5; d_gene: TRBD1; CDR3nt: TGTGCCAGCAGTTACCAGGGGGATATTGGTGAAAAACTGTTTTTT; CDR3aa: CASSYQGDIGEKLFF
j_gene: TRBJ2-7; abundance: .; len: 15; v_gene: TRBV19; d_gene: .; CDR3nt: TGTGCCAGTAGTATGAATCCAGAAACGACCTACGAGCAGTACTTC; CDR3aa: CASSMNPETTYEQYF
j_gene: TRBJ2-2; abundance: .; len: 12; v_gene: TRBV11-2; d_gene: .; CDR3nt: TGTGCCAGCAGCGCCCTCGGCGGGGAGCTGTTTTTT; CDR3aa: CASSALGGELFF
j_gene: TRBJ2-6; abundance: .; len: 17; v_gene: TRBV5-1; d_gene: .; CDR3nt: TGCGCCAGCAGCTCAGGGGCTGGGACCTCTGGGGCCAACGTCCTGACTTTC; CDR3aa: CASSSGAGTSGANVLTF
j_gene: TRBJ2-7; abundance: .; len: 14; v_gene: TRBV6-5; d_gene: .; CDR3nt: TGTGCCACCGATATACAGGGTTTGAGCGACGAGCAGTACTTC; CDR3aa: CATDIQGLSDEQYF
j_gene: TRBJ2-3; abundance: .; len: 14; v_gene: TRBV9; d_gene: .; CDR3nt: TGTGCCAGCAGCGTAGGGGACTCCACAGATACGCAGTATTTT; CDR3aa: CASSVGDSTDTQYF
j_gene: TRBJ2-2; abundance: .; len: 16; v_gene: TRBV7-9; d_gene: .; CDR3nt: TGTGCCAGCAAGGGCGGGGACAGTCGGAACACCGGGGAGCTGTTTTTT; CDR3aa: CASKGGDSRNTGELFF
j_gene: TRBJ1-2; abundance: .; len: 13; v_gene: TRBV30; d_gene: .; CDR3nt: TGTGCCTGGAGTGGCCAGTCAATTCGTGGCTACACCTTC; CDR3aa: CAWSGQSIRGYTF
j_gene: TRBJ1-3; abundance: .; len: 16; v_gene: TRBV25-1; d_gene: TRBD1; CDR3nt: TGTGCCAGCAGACCGGACAGGGCCCTTTATGGAAACACCATATATTTT; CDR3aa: CASRPDRALYGNTIYF
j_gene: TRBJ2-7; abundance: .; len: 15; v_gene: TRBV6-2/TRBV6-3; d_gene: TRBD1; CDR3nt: TGTGCCAGCAGTCAGACAGGGGCCGTTCGCTACGAGCAGTACTTC; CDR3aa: CASSQTGAVRYEQYF
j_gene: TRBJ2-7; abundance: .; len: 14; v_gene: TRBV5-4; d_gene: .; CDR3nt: TGTGCCAGCAGCTTGGGGGGGCAGGGGAACGAGCAGTACTTC; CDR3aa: CASSLGGQGNEQYF